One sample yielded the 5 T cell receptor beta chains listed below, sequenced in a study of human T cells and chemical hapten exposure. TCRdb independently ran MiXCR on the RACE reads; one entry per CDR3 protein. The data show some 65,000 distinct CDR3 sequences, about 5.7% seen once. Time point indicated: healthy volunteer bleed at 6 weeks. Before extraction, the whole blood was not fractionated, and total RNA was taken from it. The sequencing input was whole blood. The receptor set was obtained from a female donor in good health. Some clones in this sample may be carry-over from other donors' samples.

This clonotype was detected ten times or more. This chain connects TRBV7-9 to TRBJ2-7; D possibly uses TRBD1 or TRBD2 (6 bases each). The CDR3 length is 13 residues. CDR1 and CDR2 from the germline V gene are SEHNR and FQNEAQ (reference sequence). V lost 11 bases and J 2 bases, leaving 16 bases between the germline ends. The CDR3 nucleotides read TGTGCCGGAGAGGGGCGGGACACCTACGAGCAGTACTTC. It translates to CAGEGRDTYEQYF.

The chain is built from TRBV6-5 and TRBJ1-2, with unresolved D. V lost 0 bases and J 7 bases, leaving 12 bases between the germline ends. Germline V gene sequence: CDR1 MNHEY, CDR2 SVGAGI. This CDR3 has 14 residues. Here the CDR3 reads CASSYSIREGGYTF. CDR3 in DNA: TGTGCCAGCAGTTACTCGATTAGGGAGGGTGGCTACACCTTC.

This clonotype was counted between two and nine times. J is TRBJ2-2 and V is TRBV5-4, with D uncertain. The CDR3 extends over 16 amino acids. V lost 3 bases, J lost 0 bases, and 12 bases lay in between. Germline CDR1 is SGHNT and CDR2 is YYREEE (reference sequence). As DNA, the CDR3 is TGTGCCAGCAGCTCGGTCAACACCGCGAACACCGGGGAGCTGTTTTTT. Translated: CASSSVNTANTGELFF.

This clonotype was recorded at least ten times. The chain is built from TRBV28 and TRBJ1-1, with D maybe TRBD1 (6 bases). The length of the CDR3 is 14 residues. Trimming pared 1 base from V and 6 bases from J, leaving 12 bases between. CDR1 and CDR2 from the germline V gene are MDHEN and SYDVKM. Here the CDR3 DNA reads TGTGCCAGCAGTTTATTCGGGGGGGCGCCTGAAGCTTTCTTT. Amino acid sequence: CASSLFGGAPEAFF.

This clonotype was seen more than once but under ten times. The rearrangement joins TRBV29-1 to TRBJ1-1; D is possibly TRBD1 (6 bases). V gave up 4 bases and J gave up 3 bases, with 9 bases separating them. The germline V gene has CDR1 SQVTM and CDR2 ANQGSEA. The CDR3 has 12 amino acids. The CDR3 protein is CSVATGYTEAFF. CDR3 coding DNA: TGCAGCGTTGCTACAGGGTACACTGAAGCTTTCTTT.